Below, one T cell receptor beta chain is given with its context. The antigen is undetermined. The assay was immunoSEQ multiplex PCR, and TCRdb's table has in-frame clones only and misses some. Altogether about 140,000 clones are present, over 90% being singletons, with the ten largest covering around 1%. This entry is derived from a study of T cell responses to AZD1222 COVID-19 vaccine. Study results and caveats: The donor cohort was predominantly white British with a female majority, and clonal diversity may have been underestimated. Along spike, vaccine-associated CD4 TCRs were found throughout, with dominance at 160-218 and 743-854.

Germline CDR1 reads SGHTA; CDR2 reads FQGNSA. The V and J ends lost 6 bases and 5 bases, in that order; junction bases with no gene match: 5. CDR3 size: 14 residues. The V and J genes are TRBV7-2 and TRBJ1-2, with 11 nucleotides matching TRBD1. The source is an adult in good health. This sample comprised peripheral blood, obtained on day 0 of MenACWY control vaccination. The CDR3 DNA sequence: TGTGCCAGCAGAAGGACAGGGGGCGAGTATGGCTACACCTTC. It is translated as CASRRTGGEYGYTF.